These 8 T cell receptor beta chains share one sample of origin, sequenced in a study of T cell changes during pregnancy in multiple sclerosis. Profiled with immunoSEQ multiplex PCR; TCRdb holds only in-frame clones, not every one. The sample lists 25,000 to 35,000 clones; about 90% were seen once. Here the sequenced sample was peripheral blood, taken in the first trimester of pregnancy. These receptors originate from a female donor in good health, enrolled as a control in a pregnancy study.

The chain employs TRBV20-1 and TRBJ2-1; a weak D match, TRBD2 (5 bases). There are 11 residues in the CDR3. V was clipped by 4 bases and J by 12 bases, with 13 bases between them. From germline, CDR1 is DFQATT and CDR2 SNEGSKA (reference sequence). The CDR3 bases are TGCAGTGCTATAGGACTCCCGATGCAGTTCTTC. This encodes CSAIGLPMQFF.

The chain joins TRBV10-2 to TRBJ1-2; no firm D call. V gave up 2 bases and J gave up 2 bases, with 9 bases separating them. The CDR3 contains 14 residues. From germline, CDR1 is WSHSY and CDR2 SAAADI. CDR3 sequence reads: CASSERTGNYGYTF. In nucleotides, the CDR3 is TGCGCCAGCAGTGAGCGGACGGGAAACTATGGCTACACCTTC.

The chain links TRBV6-1 to TRBJ2-5; TRBD1 matches at 7 bases. V was pared by 2 bases and J by 1 base, with 10 bases of the junction left unmatched. CDR3 length: 17 amino acids. Germline V gene sequence: CDR1 MNHNS, CDR2 SASEGT. The CDR3 sequence is CASSETPGGRIQETQYF. CDR3 in DNA: TGTGCCAGCAGTGAAACACCAGGGGGACGGATCCAAGAGACCCAGTACTTC.

The chain links TRBV18 to TRBJ1-5; maybe TRBD1 (6 bases). Looked up from germline, CDR1 is KGHSH and CDR2 is LQKENI. The CDR3 length is 15 residues. Trimming pared 1 base from V and 2 bases from J, leaving 9 bases between. As DNA, the CDR3 is TGTGCCAGCTCACCACTCCCAGGGGGCAATCAGCCCCAGCATTTT. Translation: CASSPLPGGNQPQHF.

The J gene is TRBJ2-7, the V gene TRBV13, with 10 bases aligning to TRBD1. This CDR3 region has 16 residues. J lost 5 bases, V lost 1 base, and 8 bases had no gene match. Per germline, CDR1 PRHDT and CDR2 FYEKMQ (reference sequence). The CDR3 nucleotides are TGTGCCAGCAGCTTAGTCGGGACAGGGGCCCGGGACGAGCAGTACTTC. Its translation: CASSLVGTGARDEQYF. The full variable domain, in which reference TRBV13 and TRBJ2-7 provide the parts outside the CDR3, is AAGVIQSPRHLIKEKRETATLKCYPIPRHDTVYWYQQGPGQDPQFLISFYEKMQSDKGSIPDRFSAQQFSDYHSELNMSSLELGDSALYFCASSLVGTGARDEQYFGPGTRLTVT.

Only one count was recorded for this clone. This rearrangement joins TRBV11-2 to TRBJ1-1, with TRBD1 as a possible D gene (6 bases). Looked up from germline, CDR1 is SGHAT and CDR2 is FQNNGV. The CDR3 runs 14 residues. V was trimmed by 5 bases and J by 0 bases, leaving 10 bases between them. The CDR3 spells CASSPGGMNTEAFF. CDR3 sequence (DNA): TGTGCCAGCAGCCCGGGGGGCATGAACACTGAAGCTTTCTTT.

This clone has more than one count but fewer than ten. The V call is TRBV9, the J call TRBJ1-1; D not resolved. Trimming stripped 0 bases from V and 3 bases from J, with 9 bases between. Germline CDR1 reads SGDLS; CDR2 reads YYNGEE. CDR3 length equals 14 residues. DNA of the CDR3: TGTGCCAGCAGCGTAGCTCAGGTGGACACTGAAGCTTTCTTT. Protein sequence: CASSVAQVDTEAFF.

The rearrangement uses TRBV19 and TRBJ2-1, with a tentative D call TRBD2 (6 bases). The CDR3 has 15 residues. In germline, CDR1 is LNHDA, CDR2 SQIVND (reference sequence). The germline V and J ends were trimmed by 6 bases and 4 bases, with 16 bases remaining between them. Written as DNA, the CDR3 is TGTGCCAGTAGAATCGGGACGGGAGATTACAATGAGCAGTTCTTC. This sequence encodes CASRIGTGDYNEQFF.